This T cell receptor beta chain was obtained from a study of blood T cell repertoires in COVID-19. Whole-study context: The samples span acute and convalescent COVID-19 from the United States, Italy and Spain. T cells, B-cell-depleted T cells, or PBMCs supplied cDNA or gDNA.

Original methodology: Using reference gene primer amplification, nucleated cell counts were estimated. The protocol was immunoSEQ multiplex PCR, while the TCRdb copy is restricted to in-frame clones and leaves out a portion. V, J and clone size are those of that table, while D and trimming were read from the DNA. The sample shows some 300,000 clones, approximately 90% of them seen only once. A few counts support this clone. J lost 5 bases, V lost 2 bases, and 10 bases had no gene match. The CDR3 totals 17 residues. Germline V lookup: CDR1 SGHTA, CDR2 FQGTGA. Sequencing was done on a sample of peripheral blood. V is TRBV7-3 and J is TRBJ2-7, with 12 bases fitting TRBD2. The receptor's source is a man between 18 and 35 years old with active or convalescent COVID-19. CDR3 sequence (DNA): TGTGCCAGCAGCTTAGCGCCCCTGACTAGCGGGAGTCACGAGCAGTACTTC. Translating it yields CASSLAPLTSGSHEQYF.